This TCR beta chain was profiled in a study of T cell clonality in common variable immunodeficiency. Findings and limits, study-wide: Fewer deletions and N-nucleotide insertions were reportedly seen in common variable immunodeficiency TCR beta sequences. CVID subjects showed higher TCRbeta clonality than healthy controls. Fewer TCRbeta clones were shared among CVID subjects than controls.

Produced via immunoSEQ multiplex PCR; TCRdb's table is partial and in-frame only. Altogether 35,000 to 50,000 clones were found in the sample, and no singletons occur. This clone was observed many times. Its target is unknown. From the germline J gene comes the end of the CDR3, since the read stops 3 residues before it. Deletions cut 3 bases from V and 6 bases from J, with 11 bases between. The length of the CDR3 is 13 residues. Per the germline V gene, CDR1 is GTSNPN and CDR2 is SVGIG (reference sequence). This TCR was recovered from a person aged 18 to 70 in good health. The chain employs TRBV30 and TRBJ2-2; no firm D call. The sequencing sample was made of peripheral blood mononuclear cells. The CDR3 spells CAWRRMGAGELFF. CDR3 DNA, as far as it was read: TGTGCCTGGAGACGAATGGGCGCCGGGGAG.